This T cell receptor beta chain originates from a study of blood T cell repertoires in COVID-19. Study information: The United States, Italy and Spain provided the acute and convalescent COVID-19 samples.

In the original workflow: How many nucleated cells were present was estimated from reference gene primer amplification. Profiled with immunoSEQ multiplex PCR; TCRdb holds only in-frame clones, not every one. Clonal size and the V and J genes are those of that table, whereas D and trimming came from the DNA. The sample lists some 310,000 clones; about nine tenths were seen once. V was cut by 3 bases and J by 0 bases, with 6 bases left in between. The germline gives CDR1 SGHTA, CDR2 FQGNSA. The CDR3 totals 13 residues. The sample comprised PBMCs or T cells enriched from blood (not recorded which). The V and J genes are TRBV7-2 and TRBJ2-7; TRBD2 might be the D (5 bases). This sequence was found in a woman between 25 and 40 years old who had recovered from COVID-19. The CDR3: CASSLDFSYEQYF. DNA for the CDR3: TGTGCCAGCAGCTTGGACTTCTCCTACGAGCAGTACTTC.